The clone carrying this T cell receptor beta chain was seen a single time. The antigen remains unidentified. The entry originates in a study of shared clonotypes between healthy human individuals. The CDR3 spans 14 residues. Germline values: CDR1 SNHLY, CDR2 FYNNEI. With V trimmed by 6 bases and J by 4 bases, 1 base remained unmatched. Donors had no recently reported acute infections or vaccinations and were HIV-negative. Donors were Caucasian adults residing in Nashville, Tennessee, USA. Study-wide points: Exclusively blood specimens were collected; tissue repertoires likely differ. Generally, naive subsets came out with larger estimated richness than memory subsets.

Clones were sequenced by immunoSEQ multiplex PCR, and TCRdb holds only the in-frame ones, with some missing. The repertoire has 2,500,000 or so clones, approximately 94% of them found once; the top ten carry about 0.38%. Sequences were obtained from naive CD4+ T cells from PBMCs. Subset meaning: CD45RA+ positively selected. The sequence was obtained from a man aged 18 to 29 in good health. Some clones in this sample may be carry-over from other donors' samples. This rearrangement joins TRBV2 to TRBJ1-4, with 11 bases aligning to TRBD1. The DNA for the CDR3 is TGTGCCAGCAGGGGACAGGGGGGTAATGAAAAACTGTTTTTT. It translates to CASRGQGGNEKLFF.